A single sample is the source of the 28 T cell receptor beta chains below, sequenced in a study of blood T cell repertoires in COVID-19. The table came from immunoSEQ multiplex PCR; TCRdb's copy has only in-frame clones and leaves some out. The profile covers approximately 140,000 clones, with just over 85% appearing a single time and more than 3% taken by the ten largest. Specimen: peripheral blood. The receptors here all came from a man between 65 and 80 years old with acute or convalescent COVID-19.

The chain recombines TRBV11-2 with TRBJ2-5; D possibly corresponds to TRBD2 (5 bases). The CDR3 contains 16 residues. In germline, CDR1 is SGHAT, CDR2 FQNNGV. Trimming removed 0 bases at V and 2 bases at J, with 13 bases between. CDR3 DNA: TGTGCCAGCAGCTTAGATCGCGGGTCCGTACAAGAGACCCAGTACTTC. The encoded protein is CASSLDRGSVQETQYF.

The chain is built from TRBV6-6 and TRBJ2-1; D is unclear. V was clipped by 6 bases and J by 6 bases, with 9 bases between them. Germline V gene sequence: CDR1 MNHNY, CDR2 SVGAGI (reference sequence). The CDR3 sequence is 12 residues long. The CDR3 loop reads CASRNQRNEQFF. Written as DNA, the CDR3 is TGTGCCAGCAGAAACCAGCGCAATGAGCAGTTCTTC.

V gene TRBV5-1 combines with J gene TRBJ1-2, with 8 bases identical to TRBD1. J was trimmed by 6 bases and V by 4 bases; bases with no gene match: 14. Per germline, CDR1 SGHRS and CDR2 YFSETQ. The CDR3 contains 16 residues. CDR3 protein: CASSPIPTGGINGYTF. The CDR3 nucleotides are TGCGCCAGCAGCCCGATACCAACAGGGGGGATTAATGGCTACACCTTC.

This chain connects TRBV10-3 to TRBJ2-5, with 14 bases fitting TRBD2. The CDR3 sequence is 16 residues long. From germline, CDR1 is ENHRY and CDR2 SYGVKD. Trimming at V came to 3 bases and at J to 8 bases, leaving 8 bases not matched to a gene. The CDR3 nucleotides read TGTGCCATCAGTGAACCGGGACTAGCGGGAGACGGTACCCAGTACTTC. This codes for CAISEPGLAGDGTQYF.

The V gene is TRBV5-4, the J gene TRBJ1-4, with 8 positions matching TRBD1. V lost 4 bases to trimming and J lost 6 bases; unmatched junction nucleotides: 11. The CDR3 consists of 16 residues. Germline-derived CDR1 and CDR2 are SGHNT and YYREEE (reference sequence). The CDR3 coding sequence is TGTGCCAGCAGCCAACTCGACAGGGGAAGAGATGAAAAACTGTTTTTT. It encodes CASSQLDRGRDEKLFF.

The chain uses TRBV4-1 and TRBJ2-3; D is perhaps TRBD2 (7 bases). Germline CDR1 and CDR2: MGHRA and YSYEKL. Trimming removed 0 bases at V and 6 bases at J, with 22 bases between. The CDR3 is made up of 18 amino acids. CDR3 DNA: TGCGCCAGCAGCCAAGAAGATGGCCCCGTGCGGGGGCGTGATACGCAGTATTTT. Its protein product is CASSQEDGPVRGRDTQYF.

The V gene is TRBV24-1, the J gene TRBJ2-1; 11 bases are shared with TRBD2. V dropped 3 bases and J dropped 4; count of bases not matched to a gene: 7. CDR1 and CDR2 from the germline V gene are KGHDR and SFDVKD. This CDR3 spans 17 amino acids. CDR3 bases: TGTGCCACCAGTGATCCCCGGACTAGCGGGTTTTACAATGAGCAGTTCTTC. It is translated as CATSDPRTSGFYNEQFF.

The V gene is TRBV2, the J gene TRBJ1-1; D unclear. The V end was cut by 8 bases, the J end by 0 bases, with 13 bases between. This CDR3 spans 14 amino acids. Germline V gene sequence: CDR1 SNHLY, CDR2 FYNNEI. In DNA form, the CDR3 reads TGTGCCAGCGGGCTACAGACCTTGAACACTGAAGCTTTCTTT. Residues: CASGLQTLNTEAFF.

This chain connects TRBV20-1 to TRBJ2-1; 7 nucleotides match TRBD2. The CDR3 has 11 residues. V lost 6 bases, J lost 9 bases, and 5 bases stayed unmatched. Per the germline V gene, CDR1 is DFQATT and CDR2 is SNEGSKA (reference sequence). The CDR3 sequence: CSAWRESEQFF. As DNA, the CDR3 is TGCAGTGCCTGGCGGGAGAGTGAGCAGTTCTTC.

This chain uses TRBV13 with TRBJ2-1, with 13 bases identical to TRBD2. The germline gives CDR1 PRHDT, CDR2 FYEKMQ (reference sequence). This CDR3 is built from 20 residues. V was pared by 1 base and J by 3 bases, with 12 bases of the junction left unmatched. The CDR3, as DNA: TGTGCCAGCAGCTTAGACCCCTCGATCGGACTAGCGGGAGTCTACAATGAGCAGTTCTTC. Encoded protein: CASSLDPSIGLAGVYNEQFF.

The J gene is TRBJ1-4, the V gene TRBV28; 7 positions match TRBD1. Germline assignment: CDR1 MDHEN and CDR2 SYDVKM. The CDR3 consists of 14 residues. J was trimmed by 2 bases and V by 5 bases; bases with no gene match: 2. CDR3 residues: CASSTTGTNEKLFF. The DNA of the CDR3 is TGTGCCAGCAGTACGACAGGGACTAATGAAAAACTGTTTTTT.

A note on this clone: At one of its ends the junction is not consistent with the germline gene, which may arise from a read error. The chain employs TRBV7-8 and TRBJ1-5; 8 bases fit TRBD1. This CDR3 contains 14 residues. Germline CDR1 SGHVS, CDR2 FQNEAQ. CDR3 amino acids: CASTLRTGSQPQHF. CDR3 DNA sequence: TGTGCCAGCACCTTACGGACAGGGAGCCAGCCCCAGCATTTT.

The chain has TRBV4-3 and TRBJ2-7, with 7 bases matching TRBD1. J lost 4 bases, V lost 4 bases, and 10 bases had no gene match. Looked up from germline, CDR1 is LGHNA and CDR2 is YSLEER. The CDR3 has 15 amino acids. In DNA, the CDR3 is TGCGCCAGCAGCCGGGACAGCATCGGAAGATACGAGCAGTACTTC. The encoded protein is CASSRDSIGRYEQYF.

J is TRBJ2-1 and V is TRBV6-5, with 7 bases fitting TRBD2. V lost 4 bases, J lost 3 bases, and 6 bases stayed unmatched. Germline CDR1 reads MNHEY; CDR2 reads SVGAGI. CDR3 size: 15 residues. CDR3 coding DNA: TGTGCCAGCAGTTTCACGAGGACTAGCTACAATGAGCAGTTCTTC. Protein product: CASSFTRTSYNEQFF.

The rearrangement uses TRBV19 and TRBJ2-7; weak D call: TRBD2 (5 bases). Trimming removed 5 bases at V and 7 bases at J, with 12 bases between. The CDR3 contains 12 residues. The germline CDR1 and CDR2 sequences are LNHDA and SQIVND (reference sequence). CDR3 nucleotides: TGTGCCAGTAGTCTCCTCCCGGGGGAGCAGTACTTC. It yields the protein CASSLLPGEQYF.

The J gene is TRBJ2-5, the V gene TRBV29-1; perhaps TRBD2 as D (5 bases). The CDR3 runs 15 residues. CDR1 is SQVTM, CDR2 ANQGSEA, per germline. V was trimmed by 5 bases and J by 0 bases, leaving 16 bases between them. The chain's CDR3 is CSVLLAGGDQETQYF. CDR3 bases: TGCAGCGTTCTTCTTGCGGGTGGAGACCAAGAGACCCAGTACTTC. The whole variable domain, filled in from reference TRBV29-1 and TRBJ2-5, reads SAVISQKPSRDICQRGTSLTIQCQVDSQVTMMFWYRQQPGQSLTLIATANQGSEATYESGFVIDKFPISRPNLTFSTLTVSNMSPEDSSIYLCSVLLAGGDQETQYFGPGTRLLVL.

This clone showed up just a few times. This chain links TRBV7-2 with TRBJ1-5; D is undetermined. Trimming stripped 1 base from V and 3 bases from J, with 7 bases between. The CDR3 totals 14 residues. Per the germline V gene, CDR1 is SGHTA and CDR2 is FQGNSA. DNA of the CDR3: TGTGCCAGCAGCTTAGGTCGCGTCAATCAGCCCCAGCATTTT. Translation gives CASSLGRVNQPQHF.

The J gene is TRBJ1-1, the V gene TRBV5-6, with D hard to call. The CDR3 totals 14 residues. Germline assignment: CDR1 SGHDT and CDR2 YYEEEE. The V gene lost 0 bases and the J gene lost 1 base, with 7 bases spanning the gap. CDR3 in DNA: TGTGCCAGCAGCTTGGCCCTTTCGAACACTGAAGCTTTCTTT. Amino acids: CASSLALSNTEAFF.

The table lists this clone with a few counts. The chain carries TRBV29-1 and TRBJ2-2, with 10 bases aligning to TRBD2. The V and J ends lost 7 bases and 6 bases, in that order; junction bases with no gene match: 8. From germline, CDR1 is SQVTM and CDR2 ANQGSEA. The CDR3 has 14 amino acids. CDR3 loop: CSGRLAGGAGELFF. The CDR3 DNA reads as TGCAGCGGAAGACTAGCGGGCGGGGCCGGGGAGCTGTTTTTT.

V gene TRBV4-1 combines with J gene TRBJ2-7; D perhaps matches TRBD1 (6 bases). Germline V CDR1 and CDR2: MGHRA, YSYEKL. V was pared by 3 bases and J by 0 bases, with 15 bases between. This CDR3 region has 16 residues. The CDR3 region is CASSHLPGQLSYEQYF. CDR3 nucleotide sequence: TGCGCCAGCAGCCATCTTCCGGGACAACTCTCCTACGAGCAGTACTTC.

V gene TRBV18 combines with J gene TRBJ2-3; TRBD2 aligns across 7 bases. Germline CDR1 is KGHSH and CDR2 is LQKENI. After removal of 4 bases from V and 3 bases from J, the junction contained 13 bases not matched to a gene. CDR3 size: 17 residues. CDR3 amino acids: CASSQNIAGLGTDTQYF. The CDR3 coding sequence is TGTGCCAGCTCACAAAACATAGCGGGCCTGGGGACAGATACGCAGTATTTT.

The chain couples TRBV11-1 to TRBJ2-7; D possibly corresponds to TRBD1 (6 bases). The V end was cut by 1 base, the J end by 7 bases, with 14 bases between. CDR1 is SGHAT and CDR2 is FQDESV in the germline V gene (reference sequence). The CDR3 extends over 14 amino acids. CDR3 DNA: TGTGCCAGCAGCTTAGGGGGACCTCAGGGGGAGCAGTACTTC. It specifies CASSLGGPQGEQYF.

This sequence joins TRBV5-1 and TRBJ1-1; TRBD1 might be the D (5 bases). Trimming left V 3 bases short and J 2 bases short, with 11 bases between. This CDR3 has 14 amino acids. CDR1 and CDR2 from the germline V gene are SGHRS and YFSETQ. CDR3 DNA sequence: TGCGCCAGCAGCTCCCAGGACATAAACACTGAAGCTTTCTTT. Translated, it gives CASSSQDINTEAFF.

There are a few counts of this clone. The V gene is TRBV5-5, the J gene TRBJ2-5, with TRBD1 matching over 9 bases. J lost 4 bases, V lost 4 bases, and 14 bases had no gene match. This CDR3 is built from 17 residues. Germline CDR1 and CDR2: SGHKS and YYEKEE (reference sequence). The CDR3 nucleotides read TGTGCCAGCAGCCTAGGAACAGGGGGCTACGCGGGAGAGACCCAGTACTTC. It translates to CASSLGTGGYAGETQYF.

The V gene is TRBV7-2, the J gene TRBJ1-4; D is perhaps TRBD1 (6 bases). Trimming took 6 bases from V and 7 from J, leaving 15 bases between them. The germline CDR1 and CDR2 sequences are SGHTA and FQGNSA. This CDR3 region has 14 residues. The CDR3 spells CASRLTGSGEKLFF. CDR3 bases: TGTGCCAGCAGACTGACAGGATCTGGTGAAAAACTGTTTTTT. The variable domain in full, with the rest retrieved from reference TRBV7-2 and TRBJ1-4, is GAGVSQSPSNKVTEKGKDVELRCDPISGHTALYWYRQSLGQGLEFLIYFQGNSAPDKSGLPSDRFSAERTGGSVSTLTIQRTQQEDSAVYLCASRLTGSGEKLFFGSGTQLSVL.

This clone was seen only once. The gene calls are TRBV5-8 and TRBJ2-7, with D maybe TRBD1 (5 bases). Trimming took off 0 bases at V and 2 bases at J, with 12 bases between the two ends. This CDR3 is built from 15 residues. The germline V gene encodes CDR1 SGHTS and CDR2 YDEGEE. CDR3 amino acids: CASSLAGPLAYEQYF. CDR3 bases: TGTGCCAGCAGCTTGGCAGGGCCCCTCGCCTACGAGCAGTACTTC.

This clone has just one count. The V and J genes are TRBV5-8 and TRBJ2-3; TRBD2 matches at 11 bases. Germline lookup yields CDR1 SGHTS and CDR2 YDEGEE. Trimming removed 0 bases from V and 5 bases from J; junction bases left unmatched: 2. The CDR3 sequence is 15 residues long. In nucleotides, the CDR3 is TGTGCCAGCAGCTTGGAACTAGCGGGAGTAGATACGCAGTATTTT. Protein: CASSLELAGVDTQYF.

The rearrangement links TRBV19 to TRBJ1-4; D ambiguous. Trimming removed 2 bases at V and 0 bases at J, with 7 bases between. This CDR3 spans 15 amino acids. The germline V gene has CDR1 LNHDA and CDR2 SQIVND (reference sequence). The CDR3 spells CASSIFGATNEKLFF. As DNA, the CDR3 is TGTGCCAGTAGTATATTCGGAGCAACTAATGAAAAACTGTTTTTT.